These 26 T cell receptor beta chains were all obtained from the same sample, sequenced in a study of tissue T cells after allogeneic stem cell transplantation. The data were produced by immunoSEQ multiplex PCR, yet TCRdb's version contains in-frame clones alone and is incomplete. Found here are about 4,700 clones, 32% of them singletons; the top ten hold about 9.1%. Indicated time point: mouse harvest day 14 after allogeneic transplant. Tail vein injection delivered 10^7 T-cell-depleted bone marrow cells and 10^6 splenic CD5+ T cells. Input material: skin. The receptors here all came from a female BALB/c mouse given C57BL/6 T cells with graft-versus-host disease after an allogeneic hematopoietic cell transplant.

A few counts support this clone. The gene names given are mouse names. With the read ending 1 residue before the CDR3 end, the germline J gene is used to fill in that end. V gene TRBV15 combines with J gene TRBJ1-4; D not resolved. The CDR3 sequence is 15 residues long. Per the germline V gene, CDR1 is SGHND and CDR2 is FRSKSL. V was clipped by 1 base and J by 0 bases, with 6 bases between them. The CDR3 loop reads CASSLGKFSNERLFF. The part of the CDR3 DNA that was read is TGTGCCAGCAGTTTAGGTAAGTTTTCCAACGAAAGATTATTT. Filled out from reference TRBV15 and TRBJ1-4, the complete variable domain reads DAGVTQTPRHEVAEKGQTIILKCEPVSGHNDLFWYRQTKIQGLELLSYFRSKSLMEDGGAFKDRFKAEMLNSSFSTLKIQPTEPKDSAVYLCASSLGKFSNERLFFGHGTKLSVL.

For this clone: Here the gene names and germline are mouse. Coverage ceases 1 residue before the CDR3 finishes, and the germline J gene fills in the end. The chain joins TRBV4 to TRBJ2-7, with 10 nucleotides matching TRBD2. The length of the CDR3 is 14 residues. V lost 4 bases, J lost 2 bases, and 2 bases stayed unmatched. Per germline, CDR1 LGHDT and CDR2 YNNKQL (reference sequence). The sequenced part of the CDR3 DNA is TGTGCCAGCAGCTTAGGGACTGGGGCCTATGAACAGTAC. Translated: CASSLGTGAYEQY. The complete CDR3 sequence is CASSLGTGAYEQYF.

This clone was picked up a small number of times. Mouse germline and gene names are used. CDR3 bases read: TGTGCCAGCAGTGATGCGAGACTGGGGGTGGAAACGCTGTAT. The encoded protein is CASSDARLGVETLY. The complete CDR3 protein is CASSDARLGVETLYF. The gene calls are TRBV13-3 and TRBJ2-3; TRBD2 aligns across 9 bases. Read sequence stops 1 residue before the CDR3 end, and the germline J gene provides the missing end. Germline-derived CDR1 and CDR2 are NNHDY and SYVADS. There are 15 residues in the CDR3. V lost 0 bases to trimming and J lost 6 bases; unmatched junction nucleotides: 5.

Remarks on this clone: Germline and genes: mouse. The read falls 1 residue short of the CDR3 end, and the missing part is taken from the germline J gene. This chain links TRBV26 with TRBJ1-4; a possible D gene is TRBD1 (6 bases). This CDR3 is built from 13 residues. CDR1 KGHPV and CDR2 FQNQEV come from the germline V gene (reference sequence). The V end lost 0 bases, the J end lost 7 bases, and 6 bases lay between the germline ends. The sequenced part of the CDR3 DNA is TGTGCCAGCAGTCTGTCGACAGGCGAAAGATTATTT. This gives the protein CASSLSTGERLF. The CDR3 reads in full as CASSLSTGERLFF.

As to this clone: Gene names and germline match the mouse. Read coverage stops 1 residue before the CDR3 terminus; the germline J gene supplies the remainder. The chain links TRBV23 to TRBJ1-1; the D call of TRBD1 is as the table states it, not checked on the DNA. Per the germline V gene, CDR1 is KGHTA and CDR2 is FQNQQP. This CDR3 has 14 amino acids. The covered CDR3 bases are TGCTCCAGCAGTTCCGGGACAGCAAACACAGAAGTCTTC. Its protein product is CSSSSGTANTEVF. The whole CDR3 region reads CSSSSGTANTEVFF. The full variable domain, its missing parts supplied by reference TRBV23 and TRBJ1-1, is DAAVTQKPRYLIKMKGQEAEMKCIPEKGHTAVFWYQQKQSKELKFLIYFQNQQPLDQIDMVKERFSAVCPSSSLCSLGIRTCEAEDSALYLCSSSSGTANTEVFFGKGTRLTVV.

Concerning this clone: Mouse gene names apply. The DNA ends 1 residue before the CDR3 does, and the rest of the CDR3 is filled in from the germline J gene. The chain is built from TRBV31 and TRBJ2-2; tentatively, D is TRBD1 or TRBD2 (6 bases each). The CDR3 loop spans 14 amino acids. Germline V gives CDR1 GKSSPN, CDR2 SITVG. V lost 1 base and J lost 4, with 10 bases in between. CDR3 DNA, as far as it was read: TGTGCCTGGAGTCCTAAGGGGGGCACCGGGCAGCTCTAC. It translates to CAWSPKGGTGQLY. From start to end, the CDR3 is CAWSPKGGTGQLYF. Supplemented by reference TRBV31 and TRBJ2-2, the full variable domain reads AQTIHQWPVAEIKAVGSPLSLGCTIKGKSSPNLYWYWQATGGTLQQLFYSITVGQVESVVQLNLSASRPKDDQFILSTEKLLLSHSGFYLCAWSPKGGTGQLYFGEGSKLTVL.

This clone came up a few times. Mouse germline and gene names are used. From the germline J gene comes the end of the CDR3, since the read stops 1 residue before it. The chain carries TRBV12-2 and TRBJ1-1, with TRBD1 matching 9 bases. Trimming at V came to 1 base and at J to 3 bases, leaving 5 bases not matched to a gene. Germline V CDR1 and CDR2: SGHLS, HYDKME. The CDR3 is made up of 15 amino acids. The CDR3 sequence: CASSLWTGADTEVFF. The part of the CDR3 DNA that was read is TGTGCCAGCTCTCTGTGGACAGGGGCAGACACAGAAGTCTTC. Full variable domain (outside the CDR3, taken from reference TRBV12-2 and TRBJ1-1): NSGVVQSPRYIIKGKGERSILKCIPISGHLSVAWYQQTQGQELKFFIQHYDKMERDKGNLPSRFSVQQFDDYHSEMNMSALELEDSAVYFCASSLWTGADTEVFFGKGTRLTVV.

Concerning this clone itself: These gene names are mouse names. Read sequence stops 1 residue before the CDR3 end, and the germline J gene provides the missing end. The rearrangement links TRBV26 to TRBJ2-4; perhaps TRBD1 as D (5 bases). The CDR3 extends over 13 amino acids. Germline V gene sequence: CDR1 KGHPV, CDR2 FQNQEV (reference sequence). Between the trimmed V and J ends, which lost 4 bases and 2 bases, there was a span of 7 bases. The sequenced CDR3 bases are TGTGCCAGCAGTCAGGGGAATCAAAACACCTTGTAC. As protein: CASSQGNQNTLY. The whole CDR3 protein is CASSQGNQNTLYF.

A remark on this clone: These gene names are mouse names. Read coverage stops 1 residue before the CDR3 terminus; the germline J gene supplies the remainder. The identical CDR3 is also encoded by other nucleotide sequences in the sample. The chain recombines TRBV26 with TRBJ1-1; D possibly corresponds to TRBD1 (5 bases). Trimming stripped 2 bases from V and 2 bases from J, with 6 bases between. Germline-derived CDR1 and CDR2 are KGHPV and FQNQEV (reference sequence). The CDR3 contains 13 residues. The CDR3 here is CASSLRGNTEVFF. The CDR3 DNA, read in part, is TGTGCCAGCAGTCTGAGGGGCAACACAGAAGTCTTC.

With regard to this clone: Mouse gene names and germline throughout. Sequencing ends 1 residue short of the CDR3 end; the germline J gene provides the rest. The chain carries TRBV14 and TRBJ2-1; no reliable D call. Between the trimmed V and J ends, which lost 5 bases and 6 bases, there was a span of 9 bases. This CDR3 comprises 12 residues. Germline CDR1 and CDR2: SGHDT and FRDEAV. The CDR3 DNA, read in part, is TGTGCCAGCAGGCTCGGGGTTGCTGAGCAGTTC. Protein: CASRLGVAEQF. The entire CDR3 protein reads CASRLGVAEQFF.

About this clone: Gene names and germline refer to mouse. The CDR3 end falls 1 residue outside the read, so it is completed with the germline J gene. This chain uses TRBV26 with TRBJ2-5, with 11 bases fitting TRBD2. The V gene's germline CDR1 is KGHPV and CDR2 FQNQEV (reference sequence). This CDR3 is built from 17 residues. The J segment lost 2 bases and the V segment lost 0 bases, leaving 4 bases of the junction unmatched. The covered CDR3 bases are TGTGCCAGCAGTCTGTCGGGGACTGGGGGAGGCCAAGACACCCAGTAC. Translating it yields CASSLSGTGGGQDTQY. The full CDR3 sequence reads CASSLSGTGGGQDTQYF.

As concerns this clone: The genes and germline here are from mouse. Coverage ceases 1 residue before the CDR3 finishes, and the germline J gene fills in the end. V and J are TRBV23 and TRBJ2-3. Germline V gene lookup returns CDR1 KGHTA and CDR2 FQNQQP. The CDR3 contains 12 residues. CDR3 amino acids: CSSSQEGGTLYF. Incomplete CDR3 DNA: TGCTCCAGCAGTCAAGAGGGAGGGACGCTGTAT. The variable domain in full, with the rest retrieved from reference TRBV23 and TRBJ2-3, is DAAVTQKPRYLIKMKGQEAEMKCIPEKGHTAVFWYQQKQSKELKFLIYFQNQQPLDQIDMVKERFSAVCPSSSLCSLGIRTCEAEDSALYLCSSSQEGGTLYFGSGTRLTVL.

Remarks on this clone: Any gene name here is a mouse gene name. Read data end 1 residue before the CDR3 end; the end is taken from the germline J gene. The chain carries TRBV26 and TRBJ2-7; TRBD1 matches 10 bases. Germline V gene lookup returns CDR1 KGHPV and CDR2 FQNQEV (reference sequence). After removal of 4 bases from V and 4 bases from J, the junction contained 4 bases not matched to a gene. The CDR3 sequence is 14 residues long. Here the CDR3 reads CASSPPGQGYEQYF. The CDR3 DNA, read in part, is TGTGCCAGCAGTCCTCCGGGACAGGGGTATGAACAGTAC.

Comments on this clone: Gene names follow the mouse nomenclature. Read sequence stops 1 residue before the CDR3 end, and the germline J gene provides the missing end. The V and J genes are TRBV5 and TRBJ2-3; the D gene is possibly TRBD1 (5 bases). There are 15 residues in the CDR3. Trimming removed 0 bases at V and 3 bases at J, with 10 bases between. CDR1 is LGHNA, CDR2 YNLKQL, per germline (reference sequence). The covered CDR3 bases are TGTGCCAGCAGCCAAGAGAGGGGATCCGCAGAAACGCTGTAT. Translation: CASSQERGSAETLY. The whole CDR3 reads CASSQERGSAETLYF.

This clone was found once. Any gene name here is a mouse gene name. The CDR3 goes on 1 residue after the read ends, and that part is filled in from the germline J gene. This rearrangement joins TRBV12-2 to TRBJ1-6; D perhaps matches TRBD1 (6 bases). TRBJ1-6 has ORF status, its function being uncertain. Per the germline V gene, CDR1 is SGHLS and CDR2 is HYDKME. The CDR3 has 15 amino acids. V gave up 2 bases and J gave up 5 bases, with 12 bases separating them. CDR3 loop: CASSPGTPHNSPLYF. The DNA read from the CDR3 is TGTGCCAGCTCTCCCGGGACACCTCATAATTCGCCCCTCTAC.

With respect to this clone: Gene names and germline match the mouse. The read comes to an end 1 residue before the CDR3 does, leaving the germline J gene to fill in the end. The rearrangement joins TRBV26 to TRBJ1-4; 7 bases agree with TRBD1. V shed 2 bases and J 6 bases; nucleotides not matched to a gene: 3. CDR1 and CDR2 from the germline V gene are KGHPV and FQNQEV (reference sequence). This CDR3 has 14 residues. The covered CDR3 bases are TGTGCCAGCAGTCTGAACAGGGGAGACGAAAGATTATTT. It is translated as CASSLNRGDERLF. The full CDR3 protein reads CASSLNRGDERLFF. Supplemented by reference TRBV26 and TRBJ1-4, the full variable domain reads NSKVIQTPRYLVKGQGQKAKMRCIPEKGHPVVFWYQQNKNNEFKFLINFQNQEVLQQIDMTEKRFSAECPSNSPCSLEIQSSEAGDSALYLCASSLNRGDERLFFGHGTKLSVL.

About this clone: Any gene name here is a mouse gene name. The CDR3 goes on 1 residue after the read ends, and that part is filled in from the germline J gene. This chain joins TRBV26 and TRBJ2-2; D might be TRBD2 (5 bases). The CDR3 sequence is 14 residues long. Germline CDR1 reads KGHPV; CDR2 reads FQNQEV (reference sequence). Trimming took 3 bases from V and 1 from J, leaving 6 bases between them. CDR3 in amino acids: CASSLGLNTGQLYF. The DNA read from the CDR3 is TGTGCCAGCAGTCTAGGACTAAACACCGGGCAGCTCTAC.

About this clone itself: Gene labels here are mouse ones. From the germline J gene comes the end of the CDR3, since the read stops 1 residue before it. The genes are TRBV26 and TRBJ2-5; a possible D gene is TRBD1 (6 bases). This CDR3 spans 15 amino acids. V lost 6 bases and J 0 bases, leaving 13 bases between the germline ends. Germline V gene lookup returns CDR1 KGHPV and CDR2 FQNQEV (reference sequence). Partial CDR3 DNA: TGTGCCAGCAGCCATTCAGGGGTTAACCAAGACACCCAGTAC. This sequence encodes CASSHSGVNQDTQY. The CDR3, in full, reads CASSHSGVNQDTQYF.

On this clone: Any gene name here is a mouse gene name. CDR3 bases read: TGTGCCAGCAGTCCCCGCACGGACACCTTGTAC. Residues: CASSPRTDTLY. The whole CDR3 protein is CASSPRTDTLYF. V is TRBV14 and J is TRBJ2-4; D gene ambiguous. The read gets to within 1 residue of the CDR3 end, and the germline J gene fills in the rest. The germline V gene encodes CDR1 SGHDT and CDR2 FRDEAV. Trimming pared 4 bases from V and 7 bases from J, leaving 10 bases between. The CDR3 consists of 12 residues.

This clone was recorded a few times. Genes here carry mouse names. The read ends 1 residue before the CDR3 terminus; that terminus is restored from the germline J gene. The V and J genes are TRBV26 and TRBJ2-3; no clear D gene. Germline CDR1 and CDR2: KGHPV and FQNQEV (reference sequence). Trimming cost V 3 bases and J 6 bases, with 4 bases left between them. This CDR3 spans 11 amino acids. Here the CDR3 reads CASSLQETLYF. The covered CDR3 bases are TGTGCCAGCAGTCTCCAGGAAACGCTGTAT.

The table lists this clone with a few counts. Genes here carry mouse names. The observed sequence ends 1 residue before the CDR3 terminus, with the missing tail filled in from the germline J gene. The rearrangement joins TRBV26 to TRBJ1-2; the D is unclear. Between the trimmed V and J ends, which lost 4 bases and 4 bases, there was a span of 4 bases. The CDR3 consists of 11 residues. Germline V gene sequence: CDR1 KGHPV, CDR2 FQNQEV (reference sequence). Partial CDR3 DNA: TGTGCCAGCAGTCCGGCCTCCGACTACACC. This sequence encodes CASSPASDYT. The complete CDR3 protein is CASSPASDYTF.

Worth noting for this clone: Genes and germline come from the mouse. The CDR3 bases that were read are TGTGCCAGCAGACAGGGAGCAGAAACGCTGTAT. Translation: CASRQGAETLY. The complete CDR3 reads CASRQGAETLYF. The rearrangement joins TRBV26 to TRBJ2-3, with D possibly being TRBD1 (6 bases). Read coverage stops 1 residue before the CDR3 terminus; the germline J gene supplies the remainder. Germline assignment: CDR1 KGHPV and CDR2 FQNQEV (reference sequence). The CDR3 spans 12 residues. With 6 bases removed from V and 3 bases from J, the gap between germline ends came to 7 bases.

This clone was recorded a few times. Gene names denote mouse genes. The CDR3 end falls 1 residue outside the read, so it is completed with the germline J gene. This rearrangement joins TRBV23 to TRBJ1-4; TRBD1 is taken as the D call from the table, unchecked against the DNA. CDR3 size: 14 residues. Germline V lookup: CDR1 KGHTA, CDR2 FQNQQP. This chain's CDR3 is CSSSQTGGDERLFF. The sequenced part of the CDR3 DNA is TGCTCCAGCAGCCAGACAGGGGGGGACGAAAGATTATTT. The variable domain in full, completed from reference TRBV23 and TRBJ1-4, reads DAAVTQKPRYLIKMKGQEAEMKCIPEKGHTAVFWYQQKQSKELKFLIYFQNQQPLDQIDMVKERFSAVCPSSSLCSLGIRTCEAEDSALYLCSSSQTGGDERLFFGHGTKLSVL.

Comments on this clone: Gene names are the mouse ones. The read ends 1 residue early relative to the CDR3; the germline J gene fills the gap. The V and J genes are TRBV13-2 and TRBJ2-4; TRBD2 matches 9 bases. Germline V gives CDR1 NNHNN, CDR2 SYGAGS (reference sequence). J gave up 0 bases and V 3 bases, and 5 bases lay outside the gene matches. The length of the CDR3 is 16 residues. CDR3 sequence reads: CASGAPGLGSQNTLYF. Partial CDR3 DNA: TGTGCCAGCGGTGCACCGGGACTGGGAAGTCAAAACACCTTGTAC.

A note on this clone: Gene names denote mouse genes. Sequencing ends 1 residue short of the CDR3 end; the germline J gene provides the rest. This sequence joins TRBV26 and TRBJ2-2; D gene unclear. With 2 bases removed from V and 5 bases from J, the gap between germline ends came to 3 bases. CDR3 length: 12 residues. Germline CDR1 KGHPV, CDR2 FQNQEV (reference sequence). CDR3 bases read: TGTGCCAGCAGTCTGAGGACCGGGCAGCTCTAC. Translation gives CASSLRTGQLY. From start to end, the CDR3 is CASSLRTGQLYF.

To note about this clone: The listed genes are named as in mouse. The CDR3 extends 1 residue past the end of the read, so its final part is completed from the germline J gene. The chain has TRBV12-1 and TRBJ2-3, with TRBD2 identical over 11 bases. V was clipped by 1 base and J by 1 base; unmatched bases: 0. Germline-derived CDR1 and CDR2 are SGHSN and HYEKVE. The CDR3 extends over 15 amino acids. This chain's CDR3 is CASSLDWGGAETLYF. The sequenced part of the CDR3 DNA is TGTGCCAGCTCTCTGGACTGGGGGGGTGCAGAAACGCTGTAT.